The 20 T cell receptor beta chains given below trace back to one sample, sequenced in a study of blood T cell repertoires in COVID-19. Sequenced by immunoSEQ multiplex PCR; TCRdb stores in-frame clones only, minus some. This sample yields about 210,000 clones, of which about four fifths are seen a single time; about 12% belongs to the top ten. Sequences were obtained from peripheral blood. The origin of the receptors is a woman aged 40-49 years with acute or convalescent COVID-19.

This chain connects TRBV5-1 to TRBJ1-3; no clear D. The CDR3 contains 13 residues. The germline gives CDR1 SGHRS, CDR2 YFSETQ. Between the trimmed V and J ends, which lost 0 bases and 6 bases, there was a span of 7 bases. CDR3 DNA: TGCGCCAGCAGCTTGGCGGAGGCAAACACCATATATTTT. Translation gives CASSLAEANTIYF.

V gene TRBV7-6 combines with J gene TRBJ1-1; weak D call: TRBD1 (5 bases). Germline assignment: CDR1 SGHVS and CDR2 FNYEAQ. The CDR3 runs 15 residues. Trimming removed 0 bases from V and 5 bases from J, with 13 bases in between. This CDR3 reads CASSLAPGVATEAFF. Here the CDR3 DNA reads TGTGCCAGCAGCTTAGCGCCGGGGGTCGCGACTGAAGCTTTCTTT.

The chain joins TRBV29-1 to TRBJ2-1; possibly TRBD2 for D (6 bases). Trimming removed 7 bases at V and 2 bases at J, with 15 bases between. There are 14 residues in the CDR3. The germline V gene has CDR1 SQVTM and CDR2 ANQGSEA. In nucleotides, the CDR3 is TGCAGCGCCTCTCTAACGGGAGCCTACAATGAGCAGTTCTTC. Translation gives CSASLTGAYNEQFF.

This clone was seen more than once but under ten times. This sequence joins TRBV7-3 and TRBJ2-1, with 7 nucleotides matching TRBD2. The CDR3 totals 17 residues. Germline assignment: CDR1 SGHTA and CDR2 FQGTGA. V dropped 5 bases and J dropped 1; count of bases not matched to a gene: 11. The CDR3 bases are TGTGCCAGCAGCCCGAACTCCCAAGCGGGGTCCTACAATGAGCAGTTCTTC. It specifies CASSPNSQAGSYNEQFF.

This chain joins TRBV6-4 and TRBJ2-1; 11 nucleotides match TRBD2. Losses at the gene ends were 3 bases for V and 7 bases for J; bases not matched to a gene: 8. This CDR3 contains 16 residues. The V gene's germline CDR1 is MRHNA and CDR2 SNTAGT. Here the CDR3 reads CASSEYGTSGSNEQFF. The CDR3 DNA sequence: TGTGCCAGCAGTGAGTACGGGACTAGCGGTAGTAATGAGCAGTTCTTC.

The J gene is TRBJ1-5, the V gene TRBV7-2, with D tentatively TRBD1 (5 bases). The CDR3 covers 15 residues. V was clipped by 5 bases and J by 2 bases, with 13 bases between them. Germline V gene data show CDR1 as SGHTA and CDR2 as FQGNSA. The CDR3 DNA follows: TGTGCCAGCAGCCCGACCGGGGGAGGCAATCAGCCCCAGCATTTT. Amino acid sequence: CASSPTGGGNQPQHF.

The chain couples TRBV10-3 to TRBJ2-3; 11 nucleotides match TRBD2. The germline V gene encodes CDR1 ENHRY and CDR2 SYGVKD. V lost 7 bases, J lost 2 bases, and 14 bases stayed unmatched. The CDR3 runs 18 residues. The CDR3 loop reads CAINPTSGRGGYTDTQYF. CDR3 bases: TGTGCCATCAACCCTACTAGCGGGAGAGGCGGTTACACAGATACGCAGTATTTT.

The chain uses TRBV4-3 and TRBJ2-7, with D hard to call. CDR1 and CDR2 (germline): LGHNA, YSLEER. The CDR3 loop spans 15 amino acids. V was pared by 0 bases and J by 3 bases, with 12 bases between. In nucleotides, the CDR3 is TGCGCCAGCAGCCAAGATCGGCAGTGGAGCTACGAGCAGTACTTC. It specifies CASSQDRQWSYEQYF.

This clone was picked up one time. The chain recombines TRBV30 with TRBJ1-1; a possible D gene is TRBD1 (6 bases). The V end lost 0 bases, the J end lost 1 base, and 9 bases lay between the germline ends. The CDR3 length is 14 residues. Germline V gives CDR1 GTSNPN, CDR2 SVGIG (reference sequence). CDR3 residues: CAWSVRTANTEAFF. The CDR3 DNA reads TGTGCCTGGAGTGTTCGGACAGCGAACACTGAAGCTTTCTTT.

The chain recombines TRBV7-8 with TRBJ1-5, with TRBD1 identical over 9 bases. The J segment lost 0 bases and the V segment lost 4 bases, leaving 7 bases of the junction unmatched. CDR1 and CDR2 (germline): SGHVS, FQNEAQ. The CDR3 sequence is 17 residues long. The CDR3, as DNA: TGTGCCAGCAGCTCGGGACAGGGACCTTATAGCAATCAGCCCCAGCATTTT. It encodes CASSSGQGPYSNQPQHF.

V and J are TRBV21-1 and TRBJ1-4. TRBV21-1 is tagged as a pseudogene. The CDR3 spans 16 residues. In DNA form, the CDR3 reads TGTGCCAGCAGCAGAAGACCCGGGAAAGGGTGGGAAAAACTGTTTTTT. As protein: CASSRRPGKGWEKLFF.

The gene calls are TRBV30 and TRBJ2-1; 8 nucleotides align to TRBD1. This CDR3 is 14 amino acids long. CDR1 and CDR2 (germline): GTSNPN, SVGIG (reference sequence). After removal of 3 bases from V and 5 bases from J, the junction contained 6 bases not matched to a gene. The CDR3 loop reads CAWSLLQGDNEQFF. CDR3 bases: TGTGCCTGGAGCCTTCTACAGGGGGACAATGAGCAGTTCTTC. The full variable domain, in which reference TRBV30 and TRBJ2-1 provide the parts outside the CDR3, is SQTIHQWPATLVQPVGSPLSLECTVEGTSNPNLYWYRQAAGRGLQLLFYSVGIGQISSEVPQNLSASRPQDRQFILSSKKLLLSDSGFYLCAWSLLQGDNEQFFGPGTRLTVL.

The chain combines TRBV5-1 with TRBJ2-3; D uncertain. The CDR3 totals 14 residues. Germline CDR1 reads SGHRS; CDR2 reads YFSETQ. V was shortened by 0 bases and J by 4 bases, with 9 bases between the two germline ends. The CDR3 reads CASSLAVLPDTQYF. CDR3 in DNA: TGCGCCAGCAGCTTGGCGGTACTCCCAGATACGCAGTATTTT.

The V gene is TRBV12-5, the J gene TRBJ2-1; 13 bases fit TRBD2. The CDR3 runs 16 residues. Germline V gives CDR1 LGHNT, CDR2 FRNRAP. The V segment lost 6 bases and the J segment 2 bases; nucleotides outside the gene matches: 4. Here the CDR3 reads CASGPGLAGAYNEQFF. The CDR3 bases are TGTGCTAGTGGACCAGGACTAGCGGGGGCCTACAATGAGCAGTTCTTC.

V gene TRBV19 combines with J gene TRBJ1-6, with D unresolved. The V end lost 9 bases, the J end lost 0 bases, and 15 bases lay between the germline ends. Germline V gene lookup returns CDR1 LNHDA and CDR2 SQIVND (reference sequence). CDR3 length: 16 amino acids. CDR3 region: CASNSLSSSYNSPLHF. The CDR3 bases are TGTGCCAGCAACAGCCTTTCGAGCTCCTATAATTCACCCCTCCACTTT.

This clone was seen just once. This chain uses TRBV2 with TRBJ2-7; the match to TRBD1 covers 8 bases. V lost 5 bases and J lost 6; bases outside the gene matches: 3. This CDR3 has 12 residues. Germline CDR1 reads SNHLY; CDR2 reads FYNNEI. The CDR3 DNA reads TGTGCCAGCAGTACCGGGACAGGCGAGCAGTACTTC. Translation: CASSTGTGEQYF.

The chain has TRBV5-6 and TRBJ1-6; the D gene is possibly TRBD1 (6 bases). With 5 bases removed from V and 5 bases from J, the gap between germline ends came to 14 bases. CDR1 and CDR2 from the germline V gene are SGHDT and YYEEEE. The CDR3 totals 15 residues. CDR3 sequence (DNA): TGTGCCAGCAGTCACGGACAGTCCGATAATTCACCCCTCCACTTT. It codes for CASSHGQSDNSPLHF.

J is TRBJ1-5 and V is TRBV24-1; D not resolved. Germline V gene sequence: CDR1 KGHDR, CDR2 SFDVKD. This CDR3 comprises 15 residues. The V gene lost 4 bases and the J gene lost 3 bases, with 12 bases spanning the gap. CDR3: CATSELPGFNQPQHF. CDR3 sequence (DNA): TGTGCCACCAGTGAACTACCGGGGTTCAATCAGCCCCAGCATTTT.

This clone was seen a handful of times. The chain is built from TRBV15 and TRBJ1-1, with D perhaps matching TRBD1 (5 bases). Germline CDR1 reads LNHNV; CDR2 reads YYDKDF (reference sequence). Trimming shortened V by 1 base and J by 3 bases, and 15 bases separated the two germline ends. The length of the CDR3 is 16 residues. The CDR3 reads CATSRASGTLYTEAFF. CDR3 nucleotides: TGTGCCACCAGCAGAGCTTCCGGGACTCTTTACACTGAAGCTTTCTTT.

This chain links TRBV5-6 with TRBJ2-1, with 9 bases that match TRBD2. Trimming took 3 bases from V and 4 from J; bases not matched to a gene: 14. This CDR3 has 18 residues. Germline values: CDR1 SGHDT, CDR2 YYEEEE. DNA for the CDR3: TGTGCCAGCAGCTCGATATTAGCGGGGGAAAAAAGATACAATGAGCAGTTCTTC. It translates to CASSSILAGEKRYNEQFF. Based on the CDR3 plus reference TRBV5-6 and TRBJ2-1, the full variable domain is DAGVTQSPTHLIKTRGQQVTLRCSPKSGHDTVSWYQQALGQGPQFIFQYYEEEERQRGNFPDRFSGHQFPNYSSELNVNALLLGDSALYLCASSSILAGEKRYNEQFFGPGTRLTVL.